The next 8 T cell receptor beta chains were all read from a single sample in a study of cytomegalovirus exposure and HLA in healthy donors. The PCR employed 60 Vbeta primers together with 13 Jbeta primers. Clones were sequenced by immunoSEQ multiplex PCR, and TCRdb holds only the in-frame ones, with some missing. The sample holds 150,000 to 200,000 clones, approximately 85% seen once. Material for sequencing was PBMCs. The receptor set was obtained from a man aged 18-30 years in good health and CMV-seropositive.

The chain joins TRBV6-5 to TRBJ2-2, with TRBD1 matching 9 bases. The CDR3 totals 15 residues. The germline CDR1 and CDR2 sequences are MNHEY and SVGAGI. With V trimmed by 3 bases and J by 7 bases, 6 bases remained unmatched. For the CDR3, the DNA is TGTGCCAGCAGTTATGGGACAGGGTTCTTCGGGGAGCTGTTTTTT. This translates into CASSYGTGFFGELFF.

This clone is a singleton in its sample. J is TRBJ1-6 and V is TRBV6-1; 9 bases are shared with TRBD1. Trimming at V came to 3 bases and at J to 6 bases, leaving 3 bases not matched to a gene. The CDR3 has 15 residues. CDR1 is MNHNS, CDR2 SASEGT, per germline. The DNA of the CDR3 is TGTGCCAGCAGTGAGGTGACAGGGGGTAATTCACCCCTCCACTTT. The encoded protein is CASSEVTGGNSPLHF.

The chain recombines TRBV18 with TRBJ2-5; 10 positions agree with TRBD1. There are 14 residues in the CDR3. The trim removed 4 bases at V and 3 bases at J, leaving 2 bases unmatched. Germline V lookup: CDR1 KGHSH, CDR2 LQKENI. The CDR3 here is CASSRDRGKETQYF. The DNA of the CDR3 is TGTGCCAGCTCACGGGACAGGGGTAAAGAGACCCAGTACTTC. The complete variable domain, with remaining parts taken from reference TRBV18 and TRBJ2-5, reads NAGVMQNPRHLVRRRGQEARLRCSPMKGHSHVYWYRQLPEEGLKFMVYLQKENIIDESGMPKERFSAEFPKEGPSILRIQQVVRGDSAAYFCASSRDRGKETQYFGPGTRLLVL.

The chain carries TRBV9 and TRBJ2-2, with 10 bases identical to TRBD2. The length of the CDR3 is 15 residues. J lost 7 bases, V lost 0 bases, and 3 bases had no gene match. CDR1 and CDR2 (germline): SGDLS, YYNGEE. CDR3 bases: TGTGCCAGCAGCGTAGGGGCTAGCGGGGGCGGGGAGCTGTTTTTT. Translated, it gives CASSVGASGGGELFF. Full variable domain (remainder filled in from reference TRBV9 and TRBJ2-2): DSGVTQTPKHLITATGQRVTLRCSPRSGDLSVYWYQQSLDQGLQFLIQYYNGEERAKGNILERFSAQQFPDLHSELNLSSLELGDSALYFCASSVGASGGGELFFGEGSRLTVL.

The gene calls are TRBV15 and TRBJ2-3, with D possibly being TRBD1 (5 bases). V lost 0 bases and J lost 11, with 9 bases in between. The CDR3 consists of 12 residues. Germline CDR1 is LNHNV and CDR2 is YYDKDF (reference sequence). In DNA form, the CDR3 reads TGTGCCACCAGCAGAGACAGGGTTGAGCAGTATTTT. This encodes CATSRDRVEQYF. The full variable domain, with the rest looked up from reference TRBV15 and TRBJ2-3, is DAMVIQNPRYQVTQFGKPVTLSCSQTLNHNVMYWYQQKSSQAPKLLFHYYDKDFNNEADTPDNFQSRRPNTSFCFLDIRSPGLGDTAMYLCATSRDRVEQYFGPGTRLTVL.

The V gene is TRBV4-1, the J gene TRBJ2-5, with unresolved D. V lost 1 base and J lost 1, with 10 bases in between. The CDR3 has 15 residues. Germline V CDR1 and CDR2: MGHRA, YSYEKL. The CDR3 loop is CASSQVGEIQETQYF. CDR3 nucleotides: TGCGCCAGCAGCCAAGTAGGAGAAATCCAAGAGACCCAGTACTTC.

This chain connects TRBV19 to TRBJ1-2; D ambiguous. The CDR3 loop spans 14 amino acids. V lost 0 bases, J lost 6 bases, and 11 bases lay in between. The germline CDR1 and CDR2 sequences are LNHDA and SQIVND (reference sequence). This chain's CDR3 is CASSIERGRDGYTF. CDR3 bases: TGTGCCAGTAGTATAGAGCGGGGTAGGGATGGCTACACCTTC.

The chain links TRBV14 to TRBJ1-5, with TRBD1 matching 9 bases. V was pared by 4 bases and J by 6 bases, with 7 bases of the junction left unmatched. This CDR3 is 15 amino acids long. Per the germline V gene, CDR1 is SGHDN and CDR2 is FVKESK. The CDR3 reads CASSPADRGGQPQHF. CDR3 sequence (DNA): TGTGCCAGCAGCCCTGCGGACAGGGGCGGTCAGCCCCAGCATTTT.